These T cell receptor beta chains were read from a single sample in a study of T cells in Graves' hyperthyroidism and ophthalmopathy. Each CDR3 protein is one row after TCRdb ran MiXCR on the multiplex PCR reads. This sample carries about 290,000 distinct CDR3 sequences, approximately 17% of them seen once, and the ten largest clones take around 33%. The specimen sequenced was blood. All receptors come from a man aged 30-40 years with Graves' hyperthyroidism. CDR3s leave out the opening cysteine and the closing phenylalanine or tryptophan. The order of the fields is CDR3 protein, V gene, J gene.

CDR3: ASSLAADTQY
V: TRBV7-8
J: TRBJ2-3

CDR3: ASSKDTNSYEQY
V: TRBV5-1
J: TRBJ2-7

CDR3: ASSSLLSSGANVLT
V: TRBV18
J: TRBJ2-6

CDR3: ASSFSNSNQPQH
V: TRBV12-3/TRBV12-4
J: TRBJ1-5

CDR3: ASSLELAGVEQY
V: TRBV5-1
J: TRBJ2-7

CDR3: AISEGPYGYT
V: TRBV10-3
J: TRBJ1-2

CDR3: ASSPHDNTGSTVIQPQH
V: TRBV7-2
J: TRBJ1-5

CDR3: AIRGLAADNEQF
V: TRBV10-3
J: TRBJ2-1

CDR3: ASGQQGSIYEQY
V: TRBV6-1
J: TRBJ2-7

CDR3: ASSIRPLLAVSSTDTQY
V: TRBV12-3/TRBV12-4
J: TRBJ2-3

CDR3: ASRRGNIRSEQF
V: TRBV5-1
J: TRBJ2-1